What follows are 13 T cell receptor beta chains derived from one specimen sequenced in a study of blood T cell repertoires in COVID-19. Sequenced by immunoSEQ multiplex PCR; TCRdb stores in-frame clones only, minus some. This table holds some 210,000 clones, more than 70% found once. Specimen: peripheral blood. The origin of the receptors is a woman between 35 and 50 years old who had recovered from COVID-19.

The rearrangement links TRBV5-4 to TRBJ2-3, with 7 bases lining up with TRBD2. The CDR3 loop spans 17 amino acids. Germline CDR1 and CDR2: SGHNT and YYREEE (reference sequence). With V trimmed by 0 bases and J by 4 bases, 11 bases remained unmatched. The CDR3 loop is CASSLDGLAVGSDTQYF. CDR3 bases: TGTGCCAGCAGCTTGGATGGGCTAGCGGTGGGCTCAGATACGCAGTATTTT.

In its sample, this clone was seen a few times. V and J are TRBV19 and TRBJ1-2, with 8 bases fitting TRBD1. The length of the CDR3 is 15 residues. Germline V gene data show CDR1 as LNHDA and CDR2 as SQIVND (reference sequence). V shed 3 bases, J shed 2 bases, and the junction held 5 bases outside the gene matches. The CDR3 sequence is CASSMTGEKNYGYTF. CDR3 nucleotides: TGTGCCAGTAGTATGACAGGGGAAAAGAACTATGGCTACACCTTC.

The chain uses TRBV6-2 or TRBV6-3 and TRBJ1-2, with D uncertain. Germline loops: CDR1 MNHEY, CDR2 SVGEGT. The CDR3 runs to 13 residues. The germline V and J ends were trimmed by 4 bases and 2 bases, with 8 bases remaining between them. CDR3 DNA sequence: TGTGCCAGCAGTTTAGGAGAAAACTATGGCTACACCTTC. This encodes CASSLGENYGYTF.

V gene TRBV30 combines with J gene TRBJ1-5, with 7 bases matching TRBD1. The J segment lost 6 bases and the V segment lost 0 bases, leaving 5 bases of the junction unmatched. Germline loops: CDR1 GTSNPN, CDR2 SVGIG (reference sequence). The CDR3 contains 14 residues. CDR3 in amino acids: CAWSVGGESQPQHF. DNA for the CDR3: TGTGCCTGGAGTGTAGGGGGCGAGAGTCAGCCCCAGCATTTT.

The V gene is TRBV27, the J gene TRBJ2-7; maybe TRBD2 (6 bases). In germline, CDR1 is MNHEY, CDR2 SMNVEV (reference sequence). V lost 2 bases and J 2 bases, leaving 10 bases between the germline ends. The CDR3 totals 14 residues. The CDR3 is CASSLQAGPYEQYF. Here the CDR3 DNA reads TGTGCCAGCAGTTTACAGGCGGGACCCTACGAGCAGTACTTC.

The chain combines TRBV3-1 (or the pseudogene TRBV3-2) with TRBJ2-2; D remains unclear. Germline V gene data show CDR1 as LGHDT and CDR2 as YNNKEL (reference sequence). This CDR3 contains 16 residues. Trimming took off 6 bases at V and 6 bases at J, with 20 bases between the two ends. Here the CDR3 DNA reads TGTGCCAGCAGACATCAGACAACAAATATCGCCGGGGAGCTGTTTTTT. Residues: CASRHQTTNIAGELFF.

The chain's CDR3 is CASSLVLADTQYF. The CDR3 DNA reads as TGTGCCAGCAGCTTAGTACTGGCAGATACGCAGTATTTT. The gene calls are TRBV7-2 and TRBJ2-3; the D is unclear. This CDR3 contains 13 residues. Trimming shortened V by 1 base and J by 4 bases, and 6 bases separated the two germline ends. CDR1 and CDR2 from the germline V gene are SGHTA and FQGNSA.

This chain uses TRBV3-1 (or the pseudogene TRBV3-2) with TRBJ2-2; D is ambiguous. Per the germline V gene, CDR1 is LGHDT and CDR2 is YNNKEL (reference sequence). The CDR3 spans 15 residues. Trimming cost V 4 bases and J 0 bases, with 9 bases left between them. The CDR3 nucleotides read TGTGCCAGCAGCCCCTATGTAGCGAACACCGGGGAGCTGTTTTTT. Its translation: CASSPYVANTGELFF.

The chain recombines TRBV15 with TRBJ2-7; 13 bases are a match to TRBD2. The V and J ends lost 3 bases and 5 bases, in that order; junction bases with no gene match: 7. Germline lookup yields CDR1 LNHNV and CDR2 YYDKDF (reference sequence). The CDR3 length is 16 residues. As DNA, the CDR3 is TGTGCCACCAGCAGGTCCGGGACTAGCGGGACGCACGAGCAGTACTTC. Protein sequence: CATSRSGTSGTHEQYF.

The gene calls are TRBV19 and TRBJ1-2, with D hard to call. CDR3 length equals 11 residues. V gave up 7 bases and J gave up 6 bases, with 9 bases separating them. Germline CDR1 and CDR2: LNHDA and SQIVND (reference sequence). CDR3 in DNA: TGTGCCAGTAAAAGGGAGGATGGCTACACCTTC. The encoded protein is CASKREDGYTF. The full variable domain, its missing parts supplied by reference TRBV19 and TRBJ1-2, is DGGITQSPKYLFRKEGQNVTLSCEQNLNHDAMYWYRQDPGQGLRLIYYSQIVNDFQKGDIAEGYSVSREKKESFPLTVTSAQKNPTAFYLCASKREDGYTFGSGTRLTVV.

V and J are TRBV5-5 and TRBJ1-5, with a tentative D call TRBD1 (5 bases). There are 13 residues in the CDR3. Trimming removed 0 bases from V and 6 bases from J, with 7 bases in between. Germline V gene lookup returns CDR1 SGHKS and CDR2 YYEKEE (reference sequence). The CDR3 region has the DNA TGTGCCAGCAGCTTGGCGGGGGTTCAGCCCCAGCATTTT. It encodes CASSLAGVQPQHF.

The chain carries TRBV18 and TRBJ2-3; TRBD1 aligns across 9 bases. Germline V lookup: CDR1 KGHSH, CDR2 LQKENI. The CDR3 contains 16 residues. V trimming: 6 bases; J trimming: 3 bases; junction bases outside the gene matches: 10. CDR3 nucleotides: TGTGCCAGCTCCCGCGGAGGACAGGGGCTGACAGATACGCAGTATTTT. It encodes CASSRGGQGLTDTQYF. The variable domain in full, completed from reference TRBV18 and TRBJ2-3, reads NAGVMQNPRHLVRRRGQEARLRCSPMKGHSHVYWYRQLPEEGLKFMVYLQKENIIDESGMPKERFSAEFPKEGPSILRIQQVVRGDSAAYFCASSRGGQGLTDTQYFGPGTRLTVL.

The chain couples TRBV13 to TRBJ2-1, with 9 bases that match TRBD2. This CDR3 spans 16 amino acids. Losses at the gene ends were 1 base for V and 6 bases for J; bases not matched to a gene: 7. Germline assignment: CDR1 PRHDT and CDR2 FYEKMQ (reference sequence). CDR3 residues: CASSLVLAGQANEQFF. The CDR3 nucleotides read TGTGCCAGCAGCTTAGTTCTAGCGGGGCAGGCCAATGAGCAGTTCTTC. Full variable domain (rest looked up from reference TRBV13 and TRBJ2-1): AAGVIQSPRHLIKEKRETATLKCYPIPRHDTVYWYQQGPGQDPQFLISFYEKMQSDKGSIPDRFSAQQFSDYHSELNMSSLELGDSALYFCASSLVLAGQANEQFFGPGTRLTVL.